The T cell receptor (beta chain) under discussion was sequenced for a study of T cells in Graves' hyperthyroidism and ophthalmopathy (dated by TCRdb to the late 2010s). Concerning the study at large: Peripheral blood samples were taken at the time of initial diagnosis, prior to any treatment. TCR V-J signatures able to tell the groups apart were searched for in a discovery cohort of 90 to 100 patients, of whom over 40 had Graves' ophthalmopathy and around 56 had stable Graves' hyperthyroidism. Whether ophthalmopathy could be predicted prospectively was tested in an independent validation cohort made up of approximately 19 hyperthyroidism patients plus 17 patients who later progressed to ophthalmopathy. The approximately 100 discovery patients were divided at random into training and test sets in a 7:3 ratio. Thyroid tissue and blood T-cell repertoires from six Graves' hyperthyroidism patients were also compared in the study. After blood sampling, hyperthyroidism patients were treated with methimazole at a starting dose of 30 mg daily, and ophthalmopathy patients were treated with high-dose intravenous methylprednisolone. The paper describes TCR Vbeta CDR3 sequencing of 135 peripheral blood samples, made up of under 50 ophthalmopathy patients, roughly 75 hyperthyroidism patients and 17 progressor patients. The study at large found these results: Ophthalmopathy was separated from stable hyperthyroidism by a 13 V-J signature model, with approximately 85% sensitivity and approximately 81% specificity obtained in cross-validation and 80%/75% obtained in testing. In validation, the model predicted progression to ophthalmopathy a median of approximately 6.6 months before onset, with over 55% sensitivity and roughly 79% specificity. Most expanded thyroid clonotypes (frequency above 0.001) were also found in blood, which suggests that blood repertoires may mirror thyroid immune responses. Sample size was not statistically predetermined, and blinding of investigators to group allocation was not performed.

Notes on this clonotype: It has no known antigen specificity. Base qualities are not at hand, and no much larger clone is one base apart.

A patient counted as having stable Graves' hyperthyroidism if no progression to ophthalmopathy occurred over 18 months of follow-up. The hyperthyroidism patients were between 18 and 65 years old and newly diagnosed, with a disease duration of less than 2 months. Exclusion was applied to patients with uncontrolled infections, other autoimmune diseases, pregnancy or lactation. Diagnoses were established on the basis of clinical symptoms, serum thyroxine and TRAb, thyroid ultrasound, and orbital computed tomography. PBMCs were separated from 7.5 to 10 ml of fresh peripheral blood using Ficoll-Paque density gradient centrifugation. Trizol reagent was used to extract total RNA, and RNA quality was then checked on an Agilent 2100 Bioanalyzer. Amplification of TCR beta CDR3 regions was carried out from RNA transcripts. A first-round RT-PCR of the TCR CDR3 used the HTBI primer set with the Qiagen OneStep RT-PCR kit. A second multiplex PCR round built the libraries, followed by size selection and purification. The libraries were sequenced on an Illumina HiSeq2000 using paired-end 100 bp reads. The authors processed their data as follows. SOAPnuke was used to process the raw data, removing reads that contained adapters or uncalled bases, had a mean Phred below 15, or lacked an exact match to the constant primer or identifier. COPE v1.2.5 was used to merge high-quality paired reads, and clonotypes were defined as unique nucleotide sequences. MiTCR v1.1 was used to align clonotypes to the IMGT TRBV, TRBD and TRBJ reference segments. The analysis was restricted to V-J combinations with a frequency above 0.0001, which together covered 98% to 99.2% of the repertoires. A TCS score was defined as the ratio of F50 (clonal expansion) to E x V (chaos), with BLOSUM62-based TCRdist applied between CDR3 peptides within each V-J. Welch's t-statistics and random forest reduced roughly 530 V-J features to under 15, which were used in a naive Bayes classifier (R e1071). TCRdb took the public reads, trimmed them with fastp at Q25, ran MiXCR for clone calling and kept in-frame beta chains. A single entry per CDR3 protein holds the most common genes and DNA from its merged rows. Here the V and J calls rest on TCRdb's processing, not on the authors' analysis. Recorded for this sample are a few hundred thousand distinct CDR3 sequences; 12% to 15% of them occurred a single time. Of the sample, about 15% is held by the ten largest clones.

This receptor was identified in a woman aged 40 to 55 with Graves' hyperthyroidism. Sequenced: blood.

This receptor carries the CDR3 CASSMKGAGGYNEQFF. The DNA sequence reads TGTGCCAGCAGCATGAAGGGCGCGGGAGGGTACAATGAGCAGTTCTTC. Rearrangement joined TRBV7-2 to TRBJ2-1, with TRBD2 identical over 9 junction bases. Based on the germline V gene, the CDR1 and CDR2 sequences are SGHTA and FQGNSA. Germline trimming: 5 bases from V, 4 bases from J; junction bases outside gene matches: 9. The CDR3 spans 16 residues, from the cysteine through the phenylalanine. The retained sequence is limited to the CDR3, 48 bases, with the frame set at the first base.